Listed here is a single T cell receptor beta chain. Its antigen is unknown. This specimen comes from a study of blood T cells in healthy people across ages. For the second PCR, which ran for roughly 7 to 11 cycles, a sample-barcoded 5' primer and a J-beta primer mix were used. The template-switch adaptor was a 5' adaptor with 12 random nucleotides. It tagged each cDNA molecule. In TCRdb, the 5' RACE reads were re-called with MiXCR into one record per CDR3 protein. The sample contains over 1.5 million distinct CDR3 sequences, just under 50% of which appear only once. Germline V gene lookup returns CDR1 DFQATT and CDR2 SNEGSKA (reference sequence). This CDR3 has 17 residues. The V segment lost 5 bases and the J segment 3 bases; nucleotides outside the gene matches: 12. General observations from the study: Unsorted PBMC input precluded a conclusive naive versus antigen-experienced comparison. When set beside aged donors, long-lived donors presented more naive CD4+ cells and higher diversity.

Each sample gave at least 7 million isolated PBMCs. The sequenced material came from blood. The clonotype was recovered from a middle-aged woman in good health. The chain is built from TRBV20-1 and TRBJ2-7, with 14 bases matching TRBD2. The CDR3 coding sequence is TGCAGTGCTCCGTCTTCCGGGACTAGCGGGAGTAGCTACGAGCAGTACTTC. This sequence encodes CSAPSSGTSGSSYEQYF.